This T cell receptor beta chain was sequenced in a study of cytomegalovirus exposure and HLA in healthy donors. Profiling relied on immunoSEQ multiplex PCR, and the TCRdb table lists in-frame clones only, not all of them. In the table there are some 38,000 clones, over 80% of which are singletons. The donors were in the approximately 120-subject validation cohort; that cohort was separate from the approximately 670-subject first cohort. CDR3 length: 13 amino acids. The V segment lost 2 bases and the J segment 8 bases; nucleotides outside the gene matches: 3. CDR1 WNHNN and CDR2 SYGVQD come from the germline V gene (reference sequence).

The material sequenced was PBMCs. V and J are TRBV10-1 and TRBJ1-2, with 9 nucleotides matching TRBD1. This receptor was taken from a young man in good health and CMV-seronegative. CDR3 sequence (DNA): TGCGCCAGCAGTGAGGGGACAGGGCGCGGCTACACCTTC. Its translation: CASSEGTGRGYTF.